This T cell receptor (beta chain) was sequenced for a study of blood T cell repertoires in COVID-19. Looking at the study overall: Italy, Spain and the United States were the sources of the convalescent and acute COVID-19 samples.

V lost 2 bases to trimming and J lost 1 base, with 12 bases between them. The CDR3 loop spans 16 amino acids. CDR1 and CDR2 (germline): MNHEY, SVGEGT. Libraries were prepared by immunoSEQ multiplex PCR; TCRdb keeps only in-frame clonotypes and omits some of them. Seen here are roughly 250,000 clones, around 86% observed once, and the top ten hold around 1.9%. The genes are TRBV6-2 or TRBV6-3 and TRBJ1-5, with D possibly being TRBD1 (5 bases). The source of this sequence is a woman aged 45-60 years who had recovered from COVID-19. The sample taken for sequencing was PBMCs or T cells enriched from blood (not recorded which). The CDR3 region has the DNA TGTGCCAGCAGTTACGCCCAGGGCTTCAGCAATCAGCCCCAGCATTTT. As protein: CASSYAQGFSNQPQHF.